Below, 21 T cell receptor beta chains from the same sample are listed, as sequenced in a study of CD8 T cells in ankylosing spondylitis. TCRdb processed the 5' RACE reads anew with MiXCR; each CDR3 protein has one entry. The sample includes approximately 290,000 distinct CDR3 sequences, around 20% of them seen just once. The specimen sequenced was blood, either unsorted or a sorted T cell fraction (not recorded which). The source of these receptors is a female donor with ankylosing spondylitis or in good health (not recorded which).

This clonotype occurred a few times. This chain joins TRBV7-2 and TRBJ2-5; TRBD2 is a possible D gene (7 bases). Trimming left V 1 base short and J 5 bases short, with 14 bases between. This CDR3 region has 15 residues. Per germline, CDR1 SGHTA and CDR2 FQGNSA. The CDR3 region has the DNA TGTGCCAGCAGCTTAGTCGGGGGAGGGGGGGAGACCCAGTACTTC. It is translated as CASSLVGGGGETQYF.

This clonotype has just a few counts. The V gene is TRBV10-3, the J gene TRBJ2-1; TRBD1 agrees at 11 bases. The V and J ends lost 3 bases and 0 bases, in that order; junction bases with no gene match: 10. This CDR3 has 19 residues. CDR1 is ENHRY, CDR2 SYGVKD, per germline. The CDR3 is CAISESGTGGMSSYNEQFF. CDR3 bases: TGTGCCATCAGTGAATCAGGGACAGGGGGAATGAGCTCCTACAATGAGCAGTTCTTC.

The V gene is TRBV2, the J gene TRBJ2-5; 8 nucleotides align to TRBD1. The CDR3 has 14 amino acids. Germline V gives CDR1 SNHLY, CDR2 FYNNEI. The J segment lost 5 bases and the V segment lost 5 bases, leaving 7 bases of the junction unmatched. The CDR3 nucleotides are TGTGCCAGCAGTCTGGACAGGGACGCGGAGACCCAGTACTTC. Translation gives CASSLDRDAETQYF.

This clonotype was picked up a small number of times. V usage is TRBV4-2 and J usage is TRBJ2-7; tentatively, D is TRBD2 (6 bases). The CDR3 consists of 14 residues. Per germline, CDR1 LGHNA and CDR2 YNFKEQ. V was cut by 4 bases and J by 5 bases, with 15 bases left in between. CDR3 loop: CASSPPGDLNEQYF. The CDR3 DNA is TGTGCCAGCAGCCCTCCGGGAGATCTCAACGAGCAGTACTTC.

The J gene is TRBJ2-1, the V gene TRBV9; 8 nucleotides agree with TRBD2. This CDR3 region has 15 residues. V was pared by 6 bases and J by 6 bases, with 11 bases of the junction left unmatched. CDR1 and CDR2 from the germline V gene are SGDLS and YYNGEE. DNA for the CDR3: TGTGCCAGCACCCTGACTAGCGATCATGCCAATGAGCAGTTCTTC. Amino acids: CASTLTSDHANEQFF.

This clonotype was counted ten times or more. The chain couples TRBV24-1 to TRBJ2-1; D is undetermined. Trimming stripped 6 bases from V and 0 bases from J, with 5 bases between. The CDR3 is 13 amino acids. CDR1 and CDR2 (germline): KGHDR, SFDVKD. CDR3 DNA: TGTGCCACCAGTCCTAGCTCCTACAATGAGCAGTTCTTC. Amino acid sequence: CATSPSSYNEQFF.

This clonotype was counted only a few times. Here the CDR3 DNA reads TGTGCCATCAGGGCTAGTCCGACCGGGGAGCTGTTTTTT. Amino acid sequence: CAIRASPTGELFF. The chain links TRBV10-3 to TRBJ2-2; D ambiguous. The germline CDR1 and CDR2 sequences are ENHRY and SYGVKD. Trimming stripped 6 bases from V and 5 bases from J, with 10 bases between. CDR3 size: 13 residues.

This clonotype turned up a few times. The V gene is TRBV20-1, the J gene TRBJ2-5, with TRBD1 as a possible D gene (5 bases). The CDR3 length is 13 residues. Trimming removed 1 base from V and 5 bases from J, with 11 bases in between. Germline loops: CDR1 DFQATT, CDR2 SNEGSKA (reference sequence). DNA of the CDR3: TGCAGTGCTAGAGGTCTGGGGCAGGAGACCCAGTACTTC. This codes for CSARGLGQETQYF.

This clonotype was recorded many times. The chain couples TRBV12-3 or TRBV12-4 to TRBJ1-1, with D hard to call. The V end lost 0 bases, the J end lost 8 bases, and 10 bases lay between the germline ends. This CDR3 is built from 13 residues. CDR3 coding DNA: TGTGCCAGCAGTTTAGCGCGGACCGGAGAAGCTTTCTTT. Residues: CASSLARTGEAFF.

The sample holds a few counts of this clonotype. The chain couples TRBV24-1 to TRBJ1-1; unclear D gene. Germline assignment: CDR1 KGHDR and CDR2 SFDVKD. The V and J ends lost 7 bases and 2 bases respectively, with 10 bases between them. The CDR3 totals 13 residues. The CDR3 loop reads CATRAAINTEAFF. The CDR3 bases are TGTGCCACCAGGGCCGCAATCAACACTGAAGCTTTCTTT.

Only a few counts were recorded for this clonotype. This chain joins TRBV6-5 and TRBJ2-7, with 8 bases lining up with TRBD1. The trim removed 2 bases at V and 2 bases at J, leaving 2 bases unmatched. The CDR3 covers 14 residues. The germline CDR1 and CDR2 sequences are MNHEY and SVGAGI. The CDR3 DNA is TGTGCCAGCAGTTACACAGGGGGAACCTACGAGCAGTACTTC. Translating it yields CASSYTGGTYEQYF.

V gene TRBV12-3 or TRBV12-4 combines with J gene TRBJ1-1; 8 bases agree with TRBD1. Unmatched junction bases numbered 7, after V lost 6 bases and J lost 4 bases. This CDR3 comprises 14 residues. CDR3 sequence (DNA): TGTGCCAGCAGGTCAGGGGGCGCGGGCACTGAAGCTTTCTTT. This sequence encodes CASRSGGAGTEAFF.

This clonotype was seen more than once but under ten times. This sequence joins TRBV12-3 or TRBV12-4 and TRBJ1-4; 8 positions match TRBD1. The ends lost 8 bases at V and 3 bases at J; junction bases unmatched: 2. The CDR3 contains 13 residues. The CDR3 DNA follows: TGTGCCAGCCAGACAGGGGCTAATGAAAAACTGTTTTTT. Translating gives CASQTGANEKLFF.

The rearrangement uses TRBV18 and TRBJ2-1; 8 nucleotides agree with TRBD2. The CDR3 has 16 amino acids. Germline V CDR1 and CDR2: KGHSH, LQKENI. V trimming: 4 bases; J trimming: 2 bases; junction bases outside the gene matches: 7. CDR3: CASSQSGSATYNEQFF. The CDR3 DNA reads TGTGCCAGCTCACAGAGCGGGAGCGCCACCTACAATGAGCAGTTCTTC.

This clonotype was counted a few times. V and J are TRBV3-1 and TRBJ1-2; D unresolved. Germline CDR1 reads LGHDT; CDR2 reads YNNKEL (reference sequence). V lost 4 bases, J lost 7 bases, and 16 bases lay in between. The CDR3 contains 14 residues. The CDR3 DNA reads as TGTGCCAGCAGCCCTACAATAGCAGGCGCTGGCTACACCTTC. This encodes CASSPTIAGAGYTF.

The gene calls are TRBV2 and TRBJ2-1; 8 positions match TRBD1. The CDR3 has 14 residues. Losses at the gene ends were 6 bases for V and 5 bases for J; bases not matched to a gene: 6. Germline V gene lookup returns CDR1 SNHLY and CDR2 FYNNEI. CDR3 loop: CASRGQVRDNEQFF. DNA for the CDR3: TGTGCCAGCAGGGGACAGGTCCGAGACAATGAGCAGTTCTTC. Full variable domain (outside the CDR3, taken from reference TRBV2 and TRBJ2-1): EPEVTQTPSHQVTQMGQEVILRCVPISNHLYFYWYRQILGQKVEFLVSFYNNEISEKSEIFDDQFSVERPDGSNFTLKIRSTKLEDSAMYFCASRGQVRDNEQFFGPGTRLTVL.

This clonotype was picked up a small number of times. V is TRBV4-3 and J is TRBJ1-2; D is perhaps TRBD1 (5 bases). V dropped 0 bases and J dropped 3 bases, with 11 bases sitting between them. Germline V gene data show CDR1 as LGHNA and CDR2 as YSLEER. CDR3 length: 15 residues. This chain's CDR3 is CASSQDWRQYYGYTF. The CDR3 coding sequence is TGCGCCAGCAGCCAAGATTGGCGACAGTACTATGGCTACACCTTC.

This clonotype came up a few times. The V gene is TRBV20-1, the J gene TRBJ2-6; no clear D. V shed 3 bases and J shed 1 base, with 4 bases lying between them. Germline CDR1 reads DFQATT; CDR2 reads SNEGSKA (reference sequence). The length of the CDR3 is 13 residues. The CDR3 region has the DNA TGCAGTGCTAGCAAGTCTGGGGCCAACGTCCTGACTTTC. Its protein is CSASKSGANVLTF.

This clonotype showed up many times. The chain couples TRBV20-1 to TRBJ2-1; 11 bases are shared with TRBD2. The CDR3 covers 16 residues. Germline CDR1 DFQATT, CDR2 SNEGSKA (reference sequence). The V gene end was trimmed by 0 bases and the J gene end by 6 bases; junction bases not matched to a gene: 7. The CDR3 region has the DNA TGCAGTGCTAGAGATGCTTTAGCGGGAGGGCGCAATGAGCAGTTCTTC. This translates into CSARDALAGGRNEQFF.

V and J are TRBV27 and TRBJ2-5; D may be TRBD1 (5 bases). This CDR3 contains 15 residues. CDR1 is MNHEY, CDR2 SMNVEV, per germline (reference sequence). Between the trimmed V and J ends, which lost 2 bases and 2 bases, there was a span of 12 bases. DNA of the CDR3: TGTGCCAGCAGTTTAGGAAGGGGTGGACAAGAGACCCAGTACTTC. Translated, it gives CASSLGRGGQETQYF.

The rearrangement uses TRBV20-1 and TRBJ2-3, with 10 bases aligning to TRBD2. This CDR3 spans 14 amino acids. Germline CDR1 and CDR2: DFQATT and SNEGSKA (reference sequence). The trim removed 4 bases at V and 6 bases at J, leaving 7 bases unmatched. The CDR3 here is CSAKASGSYDTQYF. DNA for the CDR3: TGCAGTGCTAAAGCTAGCGGGAGTTATGATACGCAGTATTTT.